A single sample is the source of the 20 T cell receptor beta chains below, sequenced in a study of T cells in localized non-small cell lung cancer. Sequenced by immunoSEQ multiplex PCR; TCRdb stores in-frame clones only, minus some. The data show under 95,000 clones, 80% seen once. Sequencing used peripheral blood, obtained before any cancer treatment. The receptors were gathered from a female donor of 60 years or more with stage I lung adenocarcinoma.

The chain carries TRBV5-1 and TRBJ2-2, with D hard to call. V was shortened by 4 bases and J by 1 base, with 8 bases between the two germline ends. CDR1 is SGHRS and CDR2 is YFSETQ in the germline V gene. The CDR3 is 14 residues long. CDR3 bases: TGCGCCAGCAGCGTTTTGGGGAACACCGGGGAGCTGTTTTTT. Translated: CASSVLGNTGELFF.

V gene TRBV4-3 combines with J gene TRBJ2-2; D remains ambiguous. Trimming pared 0 bases from V and 2 bases from J, leaving 7 bases between. Germline CDR1 is LGHNA and CDR2 is YSLEER. The CDR3 extends over 15 amino acids. The chain's CDR3 is CASSQDNINTGELFF. In nucleotides, the CDR3 is TGCGCCAGCAGCCAAGATAACATCAACACCGGGGAGCTGTTTTTT.

This clone was observed many times. The chain joins TRBV11-1 to TRBJ2-6; 8 bases map to TRBD1. V shed 3 bases, J shed 0 bases, and the junction held 7 bases outside the gene matches. Germline V CDR1 and CDR2: SGHAT, FQDESV (reference sequence). The CDR3 extends over 18 amino acids. The chain's CDR3 is CASSLGTGPTSGANVLTF. In DNA form, the CDR3 reads TGTGCCAGCAGCTTGGGGACAGGACCCACCTCTGGGGCCAACGTCCTGACTTTC.

V is TRBV18 and J is TRBJ2-5; D is possibly TRBD1 (5 bases). Germline V CDR1 and CDR2: KGHSH, LQKENI. V was cut by 3 bases and J by 1 base, with 18 bases left in between. CDR3 length: 17 amino acids. The CDR3 nucleotides are TGTGCCAGCTCACCTCCTTTACTTGACAGCTCCCAAGAGACCCAGTACTTC. Protein: CASSPPLLDSSQETQYF.

The chain combines TRBV5-1 with TRBJ1-4, with TRBD1 matching over 12 bases. The V gene end was trimmed by 4 bases and the J gene end by 3 bases; junction bases not matched to a gene: 4. Per germline, CDR1 SGHRS and CDR2 YFSETQ. This CDR3 has 16 amino acids. CDR3 amino acids: CASSGDRGLSNEKLFF. CDR3 nucleotide sequence: TGCGCCAGCAGCGGGGACAGGGGGCTTTCTAATGAAAAACTGTTTTTT.

The chain has TRBV13 and TRBJ2-1; D possibly uses TRBD1 or TRBD2 (5 bases each). Germline V lookup: CDR1 PRHDT, CDR2 FYEKMQ (reference sequence). The ends were cut back, 3 bases at V and 9 bases at J, with 15 bases in the middle. CDR3 length equals 14 residues. This chain's CDR3 is CASSFGTPDGEQFF. In nucleotides, the CDR3 is TGTGCCAGCAGCTTTGGGACCCCGGACGGTGAGCAGTTCTTC.

J is TRBJ2-7 and V is TRBV6-6, with TRBD2 matching over 10 bases. The CDR3 covers 15 residues. V shed 6 bases and J 6 bases; nucleotides not matched to a gene: 11. The germline V gene encodes CDR1 MNHNY and CDR2 SVGAGI (reference sequence). This CDR3 reads CASRKPSGRAPEQYF. DNA for the CDR3: TGTGCCAGCAGAAAACCTAGCGGGAGAGCCCCCGAGCAGTACTTC.

The chain couples TRBV19 to TRBJ1-5; D is unresolved. CDR3 size: 14 residues. The V end lost 5 bases, the J end lost 0 bases, and 8 bases lay between the germline ends. Germline V gene data show CDR1 as LNHDA and CDR2 as SQIVND (reference sequence). CDR3 protein: CASSLGNSNQPQHF. CDR3 DNA sequence: TGTGCCAGTAGTCTGGGGAATAGCAATCAGCCCCAGCATTTT. Based on the CDR3 plus reference TRBV19 and TRBJ1-5, the full variable domain is DGGITQSPKYLFRKEGQNVTLSCEQNLNHDAMYWYRQDPGQGLRLIYYSQIVNDFQKGDIAEGYSVSREKKESFPLTVTSAQKNPTAFYLCASSLGNSNQPQHFGDGTRLSIL.

V is TRBV7-9 and J is TRBJ2-7; 7 bases line up with TRBD1. The CDR3 covers 14 residues. Germline V gene sequence: CDR1 SEHNR, CDR2 FQNEAQ (reference sequence). V lost 3 bases, J lost 3 bases, and 5 bases stayed unmatched. The CDR3, as DNA: TGTGCCAGCAGCTTGGGGACAGCAAACTACGAGCAGTACTTC. Translation: CASSLGTANYEQYF.

The V and J genes are TRBV18 and TRBJ1-2; D uncertain. The germline gives CDR1 KGHSH, CDR2 LQKENI. The CDR3 has 14 amino acids. Trimming removed 2 bases from V and 2 bases from J, with 9 bases in between. CDR3 nucleotide sequence: TGTGCCAGCTCACCAAGGGCGGGGAACTATGGCTACACCTTC. This encodes CASSPRAGNYGYTF.

V and J are TRBV4-3 and TRBJ2-2, with 10 nucleotides matching TRBD2. Germline CDR1 reads LGHNA; CDR2 reads YSLEER. V lost 1 base, J lost 1 base, and 6 bases stayed unmatched. There are 18 residues in the CDR3. The CDR3 nucleotides read TGCGCCAGCAGCCAAGGAGCAGCGGGAGGGCTGAACACCGGGGAGCTGTTTTTT. The encoded protein is CASSQGAAGGLNTGELFF.

The chain carries TRBV30 and TRBJ2-5, with D possibly being TRBD2 (6 bases). V was pared by 3 bases and J by 1 base, with 9 bases between. Germline CDR1 is GTSNPN and CDR2 is SVGIG (reference sequence). The CDR3 consists of 13 residues. The CDR3 nucleotides read TGTGCCTGGAGGGGGGGAGGCCAAGAGACCCAGTACTTC. Protein product: CAWRGGGQETQYF.

CDR3 nucleotides: TGCGCCAGCAGCCTTACGACATCCTCGGCTGGAAACACCATATATTTT. This codes for CASSLTTSSAGNTIYF. This chain links TRBV4-3 with TRBJ1-3; D gene unclear. The CDR3 runs 16 residues. Trimming shortened V by 4 bases and J by 2 bases, and 15 bases separated the two germline ends. Germline CDR1 LGHNA, CDR2 YSLEER.

V usage is TRBV10-3 and J usage is TRBJ2-1, with D hard to call. The CDR3 totals 13 residues. The V gene lost 3 bases and the J gene lost 7 bases, with 10 bases spanning the gap. Germline V gene data show CDR1 as ENHRY and CDR2 as SYGVKD. CDR3 amino acids: CAISELRPNEQFF. CDR3 sequence (DNA): TGTGCCATCAGTGAACTCAGGCCTAATGAGCAGTTCTTC.

The chain is built from TRBV5-4 and TRBJ1-2; 9 nucleotides match TRBD1. J gave up 4 bases and V 2 bases, and 9 bases lay outside the gene matches. Germline V gene lookup returns CDR1 SGHNT and CDR2 YYREEE (reference sequence). This CDR3 has 16 amino acids. This CDR3 reads CASSFSWTGALYGYTF. In nucleotides, the CDR3 is TGTGCCAGCAGCTTTAGTTGGACAGGGGCGCTCTATGGCTACACCTTC.

V is TRBV30 and J is TRBJ1-2, with D hard to call. The CDR3 runs 11 residues. The V and J ends lost 4 bases and 2 bases respectively, with 5 bases between them. CDR1 is GTSNPN and CDR2 is SVGIG in the germline V gene (reference sequence). The CDR3 DNA reads TGTGCCTGGACAGTAAACTATGGCTACACCTTC. Residues: CAWTVNYGYTF.

The chain employs TRBV7-9 and TRBJ2-1; a weak D match, TRBD1 (5 bases). The CDR3 loop spans 11 amino acids. Germline CDR1 reads SEHNR; CDR2 reads FQNEAQ (reference sequence). V was clipped by 5 bases and J by 8 bases, with 7 bases between them. CDR3 in DNA: TGTGCCAGCAGCGCAGGGTATGAGCAGTTCTTC. Residues: CASSAGYEQFF.

V and J are TRBV6-5 and TRBJ1-1, with 7 nucleotides matching TRBD1. This CDR3 has 14 amino acids. From germline, CDR1 is MNHEY and CDR2 SVGAGI. The V and J ends lost 6 bases and 3 bases, in that order; junction bases with no gene match: 7. CDR3 protein: CASSPRQGHTEAFF. The CDR3 bases are TGTGCCAGCAGCCCCCGACAGGGCCACACTGAAGCTTTCTTT.

This chain connects TRBV7-2 to TRBJ2-7, with D possibly TRBD1 on 6 matching bases. Per the germline V gene, CDR1 is SGHTA and CDR2 is FQGNSA. The CDR3 spans 15 residues. Between the trimmed V and J ends, which lost 1 base and 10 bases, there was a span of 20 bases. CDR3 bases: TGTGCCAGCAGCTTAGGAGCAGGGGTAGGCTTAGGTCAGTACTTC. It encodes CASSLGAGVGLGQYF.

The chain uses TRBV7-6 and TRBJ2-3, with D unclear. This CDR3 is built from 12 residues. Trimming took 5 bases from V and 8 from J, leaving 11 bases between them. Germline lookup yields CDR1 SGHVS and CDR2 FNYEAQ. The CDR3 region is CASSRAGGTQYF. Here the CDR3 DNA reads TGTGCCAGCAGCCGGGCTGGTGGTACGCAGTATTTT.